One and the same sample provided the 27 T cell receptor beta chains below, sequenced in a study of blood T cell repertoires in COVID-19. The method was immunoSEQ multiplex PCR; TCRdb's version includes in-frame clones alone and lacks a portion of them. The sample has roughly 160,000 clones, approximately 86% seen once; the top ten hold 6.5% to 7.5%. The sequenced sample consisted of peripheral blood. The receptors originated from a man older than 75 with COVID-19, enrolled during active disease.

J is TRBJ1-1 and V is TRBV5-4, with unresolved D. The CDR3 runs 12 residues. Germline V gene sequence: CDR1 SGHNT, CDR2 YYREEE (reference sequence). V was cut by 10 bases and J by 2 bases, with 12 bases left in between. The CDR3 region has the DNA TGTGCCTTCGGGAGTCCTAACACTGAAGCTTTCTTT. Encoded protein: CAFGSPNTEAFF.

The chain recombines TRBV5-1 with TRBJ2-3, with 13 bases aligning to TRBD2. Germline CDR1 and CDR2: SGHRS and YFSETQ. Trimming removed 3 bases from V and 6 bases from J; junction bases left unmatched: 7. The CDR3 runs 16 residues. The CDR3 coding sequence is TGCGCCAGCAGCTCCACGACTAGCGGGGGGCGGGATACGCAGTATTTT. This sequence encodes CASSSTTSGGRDTQYF.

CDR3 region: CASSLSLGPRGYTF. The CDR3 bases are TGTGCCAGCAGTTTAAGTTTGGGTCCCAGGGGCTACACCTTC. The chain is built from TRBV28 and TRBJ1-2; D gene unclear. V was clipped by 2 bases and J by 8 bases, with 15 bases between them. The CDR3 covers 14 residues. Germline loops: CDR1 MDHEN, CDR2 SYDVKM.

The V and J genes are TRBV5-4 and TRBJ1-5, with 7 bases matching TRBD1. Losses at the gene ends were 3 bases for V and 2 bases for J; bases not matched to a gene: 5. This CDR3 has 15 residues. In germline, CDR1 is SGHNT, CDR2 YYREEE (reference sequence). The CDR3 protein is CASSWGGTGNQPQHF. CDR3 nucleotide sequence: TGTGCCAGCAGCTGGGGCGGGACAGGCAATCAGCCCCAGCATTTT.

The J gene is TRBJ2-7, the V gene TRBV10-3, with 9 bases fitting TRBD1. The V gene's germline CDR1 is ENHRY and CDR2 SYGVKD. The CDR3 has 12 residues. V gave up 7 bases and J gave up 4 bases; unmatched junction bases: 2. The CDR3 region is CAIKDRGYEQYF. CDR3 nucleotides: TGTGCCATCAAGGACAGGGGTTACGAGCAGTACTTC.

J is TRBJ2-1 and V is TRBV2, with a possible D match to TRBD2 (6 bases). Between the trimmed V and J ends, which lost 7 bases and 5 bases, there was a span of 12 bases. The CDR3 is made up of 13 amino acids. Germline V gene lookup returns CDR1 SNHLY and CDR2 FYNNEI. CDR3 sequence: CASKEGNNNEQFF. As DNA, the CDR3 is TGTGCCAGCAAGGAGGGTAACAACAATGAGCAGTTCTTC.

J is TRBJ1-5 and V is TRBV19; TRBD1 is a possible D gene (6 bases). Germline V gene lookup returns CDR1 LNHDA and CDR2 SQIVND (reference sequence). The germline V and J ends were trimmed by 5 bases and 6 bases, with 8 bases remaining between them. The CDR3 spans 12 residues. CDR3 residues: CASSPQGQPQHF. CDR3 nucleotides: TGTGCCAGTAGTCCACAGGGTCAGCCCCAGCATTTT.

The chain recombines TRBV3-1 (or the pseudogene TRBV3-2) with TRBJ1-4; 7 nucleotides line up with TRBD1. The CDR3 consists of 15 residues. Per germline, CDR1 LGHDT and CDR2 YNNKEL (reference sequence). V trimming: 1 base; J trimming: 6 bases; junction bases outside the gene matches: 5. Here the CDR3 DNA reads TGTGCCAGCAGCCAAGTATCCCAGGGGGATGAAAAACTGTTTTTT. Protein product: CASSQVSQGDEKLFF.

The rearrangement links TRBV27 to TRBJ1-1; no clear D. V was shortened by 5 bases and J by 1 base, with 11 bases between the two germline ends. The length of the CDR3 is 14 residues. The germline gives CDR1 MNHEY, CDR2 SMNVEV (reference sequence). CDR3 amino acids: CASSPGVWNTEAFF. CDR3 bases: TGTGCCAGCAGTCCGGGAGTGTGGAACACTGAAGCTTTCTTT.

The chain combines TRBV10-3 with TRBJ1-5; 7 bases agree with TRBD1. CDR1 and CDR2 from the germline V gene are ENHRY and SYGVKD. The CDR3 runs to 13 residues. V gave up 8 bases and J gave up 5 bases; unmatched junction bases: 6. CDR3 coding DNA: TGTGCCATCTCAGGGGGTGATCATCAGCCCCAGCATTTT. It yields the protein CAISGGDHQPQHF.

This clone occurred a few times. The V call is TRBV5-1, the J call TRBJ2-1, with TRBD2 matching over 10 bases. CDR1 and CDR2 (germline): SGHRS, YFSETQ. This CDR3 is 16 amino acids long. Trimming removed 5 bases from V and 0 bases from J; junction bases left unmatched: 5. CDR3 sequence: CASRSSGGSSYNEQFF. The CDR3 DNA follows: TGCGCCAGCAGAAGTAGCGGGGGGAGCTCCTACAATGAGCAGTTCTTC.

The rearrangement links TRBV28 to TRBJ2-2, with 7 bases aligning to TRBD1. V trimming: 5 bases; J trimming: 6 bases; junction bases outside the gene matches: 12. The CDR3 totals 16 residues. The V gene's germline CDR1 is MDHEN and CDR2 SYDVKM. This CDR3 reads CASSPLTGIGPGELFF. DNA for the CDR3: TGTGCCAGCAGTCCTCTGACAGGGATAGGTCCCGGGGAGCTGTTTTTT.

This clone was found a few times. V is TRBV3-1 (or the pseudogene TRBV3-2) and J is TRBJ1-1, with D hard to call. Germline values: CDR1 LGHDT, CDR2 YNNKEL (reference sequence). Trimming shortened V by 6 bases and J by 3 bases, and 5 bases separated the two germline ends. The CDR3 sequence is 11 residues long. CDR3 in amino acids: CASRQDTEAFF. CDR3 coding DNA: TGTGCCAGCAGGCAGGACACTGAAGCTTTCTTT.

This chain links TRBV6-1 with TRBJ2-7; 9 nucleotides agree with TRBD1. V shed 3 bases and J 4 bases; nucleotides not matched to a gene: 10. This CDR3 is 16 amino acids long. CDR1 is MNHNS, CDR2 SASEGT, per germline. CDR3 sequence reads: CASSDQWGGQGYEQYF. The CDR3 DNA sequence: TGTGCCAGCAGTGATCAGTGGGGAGGACAGGGGTACGAGCAGTACTTC.

The rearrangement joins TRBV29-1 to TRBJ2-7; 7 bases fit TRBD2. CDR1 is SQVTM and CDR2 is ANQGSEA in the germline V gene. The CDR3 contains 13 residues. V lost 1 base and J lost 6; bases outside the gene matches: 6. The CDR3 sequence: CSVEVGGVGEQYF. The CDR3 region has the DNA TGCAGCGTTGAAGTGGGAGGGGTGGGCGAGCAGTACTTC.

V and J are TRBV9 and TRBJ1-6, with D perhaps TRBD1 (5 bases). Germline assignment: CDR1 SGDLS and CDR2 YYNGEE. Trimming took off 0 bases at V and 7 bases at J, with 11 bases between the two ends. The CDR3 has 15 amino acids. The CDR3, as DNA: TGTGCCAGCAGCGTAGTGGGGGGTCGCAATTCACCCCTCCACTTT. This codes for CASSVVGGRNSPLHF.

The genes are TRBV19 and TRBJ1-3, with 8 bases aligning to TRBD1. The length of the CDR3 is 14 residues. CDR1 is LNHDA, CDR2 SQIVND, per germline (reference sequence). Trimming at V came to 6 bases and at J to 5 bases, leaving 6 bases not matched to a gene. The CDR3 DNA reads TGTGCCAGTAGGGAACAGGGGGGAAGAAACACCATATATTTT. This encodes CASREQGGRNTIYF.

This clone was seen a single time. V usage is TRBV4-2 and J usage is TRBJ2-7; D not certain. CDR3 length: 14 residues. From germline, CDR1 is LGHNA and CDR2 YNFKEQ. V dropped 0 bases and J dropped 7 bases, with 13 bases sitting between them. This CDR3 is CASSQDESPREQYF. As DNA, the CDR3 is TGTGCCAGCAGCCAAGATGAATCTCCTCGGGAGCAGTACTTC.

For the CDR3, the DNA is TGTGCCAGTAGTAACCTTGGACTAGCGGGGCCGAGGTCCTACGAGCAGTACTTC. Residues: CASSNLGLAGPRSYEQYF. The chain recombines TRBV19 with TRBJ2-7; TRBD2 agrees at 12 bases. This CDR3 has 18 residues. With 4 bases clipped from V and 1 base from J, the junction kept 11 bases outside the gene matches. Germline lookup yields CDR1 LNHDA and CDR2 SQIVND (reference sequence).

This chain joins TRBV15 and TRBJ2-4, with 7 bases that match TRBD1. The germline V gene has CDR1 LNHNV and CDR2 YYDKDF (reference sequence). CDR3 length: 13 residues. The V gene end was trimmed by 0 bases and the J gene end by 8 bases; junction bases not matched to a gene: 1. This CDR3 is CATSRDQGDIQYF. Here the CDR3 DNA reads TGTGCCACCAGCAGAGATCAGGGGGACATTCAGTACTTC.

This clone was recorded once. The chain employs TRBV28 and TRBJ1-6; the D gene is possibly TRBD1 (5 bases). Germline CDR1 is MDHEN and CDR2 is SYDVKM. The length of the CDR3 is 14 residues. V was clipped by 1 base and J by 10 bases, with 11 bases between them. DNA of the CDR3: TGTGCCAGCAGTTTATCCACAGGTAGATCACCCCTCCACTTT. It encodes CASSLSTGRSPLHF.

J is TRBJ2-2 and V is TRBV7-9; D is perhaps TRBD1 (6 bases). V was cut by 5 bases and J by 7 bases, with 11 bases left in between. The CDR3 covers 13 residues. Germline loops: CDR1 SEHNR, CDR2 FQNEAQ (reference sequence). Here the CDR3 DNA reads TGTGCCAGCAGCCTTACAGGGTACGGGGAGCTGTTTTTT. As protein: CASSLTGYGELFF.

This clone was picked up many times. The chain carries TRBV28 and TRBJ1-1; D ambiguous. CDR1 and CDR2 from the germline V gene are MDHEN and SYDVKM. This CDR3 is 13 amino acids long. V was cut by 5 bases and J by 0 bases, with 7 bases left in between. The CDR3 region is CASSRELNTEAFF. The CDR3 DNA is TGTGCCAGCAGTAGGGAGTTGAACACTGAAGCTTTCTTT.

This clone was found a few times. The V gene is TRBV19, the J gene TRBJ2-7, with TRBD1 identical over 11 bases. CDR1 and CDR2 from the germline V gene are LNHDA and SQIVND (reference sequence). Losses at the gene ends were 5 bases for V and 4 bases for J; bases not matched to a gene: 7. The CDR3 is 15 amino acids. CDR3 sequence (DNA): TGTGCCAGTAGTCCAATGGGGACAGGGGGATACGAGCAGTACTTC. Protein sequence: CASSPMGTGGYEQYF.

This chain joins TRBV19 and TRBJ1-2; 7 bases align to TRBD1. Trimming at V came to 3 bases and at J to 7 bases, leaving 11 bases not matched to a gene. The CDR3 is made up of 15 amino acids. Germline V gives CDR1 LNHDA, CDR2 SQIVND (reference sequence). This CDR3 reads CASSIGDSRSSGYTF. The CDR3, as DNA: TGTGCCAGTAGTATTGGGGACAGCCGCTCTAGTGGCTACACCTTC.

The chain carries TRBV5-5 and TRBJ2-3; possible D gene TRBD2, 6 bases. V lost 0 bases, J lost 5 bases, and 13 bases lay in between. The germline gives CDR1 SGHKS, CDR2 YYEKEE (reference sequence). The CDR3 covers 15 residues. The CDR3 DNA reads TGTGCCAGCAGCTTGGGCGGGACCCTGGGAGATACGCAGTATTTT. Translated, it gives CASSLGGTLGDTQYF.

The chain combines TRBV5-8 with TRBJ2-5, with 9 bases fitting TRBD1. V was clipped by 4 bases and J by 1 base; unmatched bases: 2. This CDR3 comprises 14 residues. Germline V gene sequence: CDR1 SGHTS, CDR2 YDEGEE. CDR3 in amino acids: CASSRGQGQETQYF. For the CDR3, the DNA is TGTGCCAGCAGCAGGGGACAGGGCCAAGAGACCCAGTACTTC.